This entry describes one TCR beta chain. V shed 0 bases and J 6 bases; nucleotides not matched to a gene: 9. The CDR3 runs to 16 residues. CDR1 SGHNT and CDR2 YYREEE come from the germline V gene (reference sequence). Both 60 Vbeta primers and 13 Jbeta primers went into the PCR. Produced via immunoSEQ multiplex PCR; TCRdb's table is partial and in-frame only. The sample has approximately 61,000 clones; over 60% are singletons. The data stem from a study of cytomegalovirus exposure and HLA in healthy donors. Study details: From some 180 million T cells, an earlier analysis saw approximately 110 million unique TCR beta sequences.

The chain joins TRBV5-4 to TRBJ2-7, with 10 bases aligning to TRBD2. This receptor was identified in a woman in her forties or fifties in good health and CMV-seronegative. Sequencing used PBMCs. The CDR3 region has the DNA TGTGCCAGCAGCTTGGACACTAGCGGGATTATGAGCGAGCAGTACTTC. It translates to CASSLDTSGIMSEQYF.